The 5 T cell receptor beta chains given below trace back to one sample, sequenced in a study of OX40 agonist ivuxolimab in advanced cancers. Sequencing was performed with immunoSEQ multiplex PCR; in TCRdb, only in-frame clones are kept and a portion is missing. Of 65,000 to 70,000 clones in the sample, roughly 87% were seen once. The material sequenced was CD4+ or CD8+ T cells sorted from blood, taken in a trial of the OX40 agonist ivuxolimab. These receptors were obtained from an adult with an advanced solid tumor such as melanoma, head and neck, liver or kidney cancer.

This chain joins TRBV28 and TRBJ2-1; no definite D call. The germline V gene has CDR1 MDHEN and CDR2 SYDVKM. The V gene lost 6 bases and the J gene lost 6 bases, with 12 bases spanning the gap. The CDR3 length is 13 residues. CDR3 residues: CASRKNLRNEQFF. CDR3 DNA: TGTGCCAGCAGGAAGAATCTGCGCAATGAGCAGTTCTTC.

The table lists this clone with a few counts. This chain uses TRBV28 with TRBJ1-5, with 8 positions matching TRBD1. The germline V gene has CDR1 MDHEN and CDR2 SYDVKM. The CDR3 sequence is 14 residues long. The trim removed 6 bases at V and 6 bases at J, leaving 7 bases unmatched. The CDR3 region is CASRENRGSQPQHF. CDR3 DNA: TGTGCCAGCAGGGAGAACAGGGGGAGTCAGCCCCAGCATTTT.

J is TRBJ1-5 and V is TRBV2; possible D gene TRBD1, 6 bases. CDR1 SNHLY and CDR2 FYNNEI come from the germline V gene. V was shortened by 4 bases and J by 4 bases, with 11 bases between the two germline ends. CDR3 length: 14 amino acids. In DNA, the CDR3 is TGTGCCAGCAGTGCGGACAGTGCAAATCAGCCCCAGCATTTT. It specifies CASSADSANQPQHF.

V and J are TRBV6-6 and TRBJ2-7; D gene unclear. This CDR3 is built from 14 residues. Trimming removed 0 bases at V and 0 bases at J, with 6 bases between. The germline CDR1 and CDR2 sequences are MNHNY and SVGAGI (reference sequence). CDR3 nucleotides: TGTGCCAGCAGTTACTCAGGTAGCTCCTACGAGCAGTACTTC. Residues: CASSYSGSSYEQYF.

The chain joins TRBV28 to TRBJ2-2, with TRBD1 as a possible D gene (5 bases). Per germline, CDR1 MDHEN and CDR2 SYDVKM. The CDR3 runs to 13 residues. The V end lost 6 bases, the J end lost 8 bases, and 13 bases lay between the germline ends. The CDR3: CASSGRGRGELFF. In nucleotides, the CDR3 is TGTGCCAGCAGCGGAAGGGGCAGGGGGGAGCTGTTTTTT. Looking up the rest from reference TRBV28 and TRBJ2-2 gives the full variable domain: DVKVTQSSRYLVKRTGEKVFLECVQDMDHENMFWYRQDPGLGLRLIYFSYDVKMKEKGDIPEGYSVSREKKERFSLILESASTNQTSMYLCASSGRGRGELFFGEGSRLTVL.